The rows below give T cell receptor beta chains drawn from one sample of a study of T cell responses to AZD1222 COVID-19 vaccine. TCRdb keeps only in-frame clones here, not all; method: immunoSEQ multiplex PCR. The profile shows about 160,000 clones, roughly nine tenths of them singletons. The specimen comprised peripheral blood, sampled 28 days after the second AZD1222 dose. The receptors shown here come from an adult who received the AZD1222 COVID-19 vaccine. CDR3s include the opening cysteine and the closing phenylalanine or tryptophan. Fields, in order: clone size, CDR3 length, V gene, J gene, CDR3 protein. Clone size, where shown, is once, few, many, or a class for clones that have expanded.

abundance: .; len: 16; v_gene: TRBV5-5; j_gene: TRBJ1-3; CDR3aa: CASSLIGQYSGNTIYF
abundance: .; len: 13; v_gene: TRBV6-2/TRBV6-3; j_gene: TRBJ1-1; CDR3aa: CASSYPGGTEAFF
abundance: .; len: 14; v_gene: TRBV7-6; j_gene: TRBJ1-1; CDR3aa: CASSLEAGNTEAFF
abundance: .; len: 15; v_gene: TRBV5-4; j_gene: TRBJ1-2; CDR3aa: CASSPSRAQGSGYTF
abundance: .; len: 15; v_gene: TRBV11-3; j_gene: TRBJ2-7; CDR3aa: CASSLGVLGTYEQYF
abundance: .; len: 12; v_gene: TRBV30; j_gene: TRBJ1-1; CDR3aa: CAWSANPAEAFF
abundance: .; len: 16; v_gene: TRBV18; j_gene: TRBJ2-7; CDR3aa: CASSPLGQGPTYEQYF
abundance: .; len: 12; v_gene: TRBV29-1; j_gene: TRBJ1-1; CDR3aa: CSYRGPGTEAFF
abundance: .; len: 15; v_gene: TRBV19; j_gene: TRBJ1-2; CDR3aa: CASSIEGSNPYGYTF
abundance: .; len: 16; v_gene: TRBV11-3; j_gene: TRBJ2-2; CDR3aa: CASSLLGREGTGELFF
abundance: few; len: 14; v_gene: TRBV5-5; j_gene: TRBJ1-2; CDR3aa: CASSLVQGNYGYTF
abundance: .; len: 15; v_gene: TRBV6-5; j_gene: TRBJ1-6; CDR3aa: CASSYDSRGYSPLHF
abundance: .; len: 16; v_gene: TRBV5-4; j_gene: TRBJ1-6; CDR3aa: CASSPGTGESLSPLHF
abundance: .; len: 14; v_gene: TRBV27; j_gene: TRBJ1-5; CDR3aa: CASSLRGAGQPQHF
abundance: .; len: 14; v_gene: TRBV29-1; j_gene: TRBJ1-2; CDR3aa: CSVVAASMVRGYTF
abundance: .; len: 14; v_gene: TRBV19; j_gene: TRBJ1-4; CDR3aa: CASSTGTTNEKLFF
abundance: few; len: 14; v_gene: TRBV30; j_gene: TRBJ1-6; CDR3aa: CATRQVSYNSPLHF
abundance: .; len: 13; v_gene: TRBV27; j_gene: TRBJ2-2; CDR3aa: CASSSQREWELFF
abundance: .; len: 13; v_gene: TRBV27; j_gene: TRBJ1-4; CDR3aa: CASSLSGNEKLFF
abundance: .; len: 13; v_gene: TRBV29-1; j_gene: TRBJ1-2; CDR3aa: CSVDGHGDYGYTF
abundance: .; len: 15; v_gene: TRBV14; j_gene: TRBJ2-1; CDR3aa: CASSRLPGQVNEQFF
abundance: .; len: 15; v_gene: TRBV5-6; j_gene: TRBJ1-4; CDR3aa: CASSFYSGGNEKLFF
abundance: .; len: 14; v_gene: TRBV28; j_gene: TRBJ2-3; CDR3aa: CASSTTSGANTQYF
abundance: .; len: 14; v_gene: TRBV4-2; j_gene: TRBJ1-2; CDR3aa: CASSPGQGNSGYTF
abundance: .; len: 12; v_gene: TRBV14; j_gene: TRBJ2-7; CDR3aa: CASSQGYYEQYF
abundance: .; len: 15; v_gene: TRBV2; j_gene: TRBJ2-2; CDR3aa: CASSERTSPTGELFF
abundance: .; len: 11; v_gene: TRBV29-1; j_gene: TRBJ1-1; CDR3aa: CSVVGGTEAFF
abundance: .; len: 13; v_gene: TRBV27; j_gene: TRBJ1-2; CDR3aa: CASTKQGDYGYTF
abundance: .; len: 12; v_gene: TRBV28; j_gene: TRBJ1-2; CDR3aa: CASSVRVYGYTF
abundance: .; len: 13; v_gene: TRBV7-9; j_gene: TRBJ2-7; CDR3aa: CASSLGLLYEQYF
abundance: .; len: 15; v_gene: TRBV6-1; j_gene: TRBJ1-2; CDR3aa: CASSEPGGGDYGYTF
abundance: .; len: 17; v_gene: TRBV27; j_gene: TRBJ1-2; CDR3aa: CASSFTSGTGGLYGYTF
abundance: .; len: 13; v_gene: TRBV30; j_gene: TRBJ1-5; CDR3aa: CAWSVGRDQPQHF
abundance: .; len: 14; v_gene: TRBV24-1; j_gene: TRBJ2-3; CDR3aa: CATSERGARDTQYF
abundance: .; len: 15; v_gene: TRBV6-2/TRBV6-3; j_gene: TRBJ2-3; CDR3aa: CASSSGRLSTDTQYF
abundance: .; len: 14; v_gene: TRBV3-1/TRBV3-2; j_gene: TRBJ2-3; CDR3aa: CASSQDQVTDTQYF
abundance: .; len: 15; v_gene: TRBV9; j_gene: TRBJ2-1; CDR3aa: CASSVDARSYNEQFF
abundance: .; len: 14; v_gene: TRBV5-1; j_gene: TRBJ2-3; CDR3aa: CASSTGTSGGQRYF
abundance: few; len: 15; v_gene: TRBV5-1; j_gene: TRBJ2-3; CDR3aa: CASSLQGQPTDTQYF
abundance: .; len: 12; v_gene: TRBV28; j_gene: TRBJ1-2; CDR3aa: CASSEGFYGYTF
abundance: .; len: 12; v_gene: TRBV27; j_gene: TRBJ2-2; CDR3aa: CASKPYTGELFF
abundance: .; len: 11; v_gene: TRBV6-1; j_gene: TRBJ1-6; CDR3aa: CASSEGPTLHF
abundance: .; len: 15; v_gene: TRBV2; j_gene: TRBJ1-1; CDR3aa: CASSETPYSGTEAFF
abundance: .; len: 14; v_gene: TRBV5-1; j_gene: TRBJ1-6; CDR3aa: CASSLETGEWPLHF
abundance: .; len: 13; v_gene: TRBV18; j_gene: TRBJ1-1; CDR3aa: CASSAGGYTEAFF